Listed below are T cell receptor beta chains from one sample, sequenced in a study of T cell responses to AZD1222 COVID-19 vaccine. The protocol was immunoSEQ multiplex PCR, while the TCRdb copy is restricted to in-frame clones and leaves out a portion. The sample carries some 170,000 clones, 70% to 90% recorded once. The source was peripheral blood, collected on day 0 of AZD1222 vaccination. The receptor set was obtained from an adult in good health. Both conserved end residues are part of each CDR3. The D gene is left open where the match is weak. Size is omitted from some rows. Given values are once, few, many or a class for expanded clones.

j_call | v_call | clone_size | d_call | cdr3_aa | cdr3_nt
TRBJ2-5 | TRBV7-6 | - | - | CASSLNSLEFQETQYF | TGTGCCAGCAGCTTAAACAGCTTAGAATTTCAAGAGACCCAGTACTTC
TRBJ2-3 | TRBV5-1 | - | TRBD2 | CASSWGASGVTGDTQYF | TGCGCCAGCAGCTGGGGCGCTAGCGGGGTTACCGGAGATACGCAGTATTTT
TRBJ1-2 | TRBV28 | - | - | CASNVDRSYGYTF | TGTGCCAGCAACGTCGACAGGAGCTATGGCTACACCTTC
TRBJ1-1 | TRBV19 | - | - | CASSIENRAWNTEAFF | TGTGCCAGTAGTATAGAGAACCGGGCCTGGAACACTGAAGCTTTCTTT
TRBJ1-6 | TRBV14 | - | - | CASSQVLGRTLSPLHF | TGTGCCAGCAGCCAAGTTCTCGGCAGGACCCTGTCACCCCTCCACTTT
TRBJ1-4 | TRBV27 | - | - | CASSRGQWEGKELFF | TGTGCCAGCAGTAGAGGACAGTGGGAAGGGAAGGAACTGTTTTTT
TRBJ2-5 | TRBV5-1 | once | TRBD2 | CASSSGAGTSGETQYF | TGCGCCAGCAGCTCCGGCGCCGGGACTAGCGGAGAGACCCAGTACTTC
TRBJ1-4 | TRBV9 | - | - | CASSVDPATNEKLFF | TGTGCCAGCAGCGTAGATCCGGCAACTAATGAAAAACTGTTTTTT
TRBJ1-2 | TRBV27 | few | TRBD1 | CASSWDRNYGYTF | TGTGCCAGCAGTTGGGACAGAAACTATGGCTACACCTTC
TRBJ1-5 | TRBV7-6 | - | - | CASSLARDQPQHF | TGTGCCAGCAGCTTAGCACGGGATCAGCCCCAGCATTTT
TRBJ1-5 | TRBV28 | - | TRBD1 | CASSPIDRVNQPQHF | TGTGCCAGCAGTCCAATCGACAGGGTCAATCAGCCCCAGCATTTT
TRBJ2-7 | TRBV3-1/TRBV3-2 | - | - | CASGYMAYEQYF | TGTGCCAGCGGTTACATGGCCTACGAGCAGTACTTC
TRBJ2-7 | TRBV5-1 | - | TRBD2 | CASSSSGTSYEQYF | TGCGCCAGCAGCTCTAGCGGGACTTCCTACGAGCAGTACTTC
TRBJ2-3 | TRBV24-1 | few | TRBD2 | CATSDTSGRPRDTQYF | TGTGCCACCAGTGATACTAGCGGGAGGCCCCGGGATACGCAGTATTTT
TRBJ2-2 | TRBV5-1 | - | - | CASSWAGSTNTGELFF | TGCGCCAGCAGCTGGGCCGGGAGTACGAACACCGGGGAGCTGTTTTTT
TRBJ2-2 | TRBV19 | - | - | CASSIGRRGRSDTGELFF | TGTGCCAGTAGTATAGGGCGTCGGGGGAGGTCGGACACCGGGGAGCTGTTTTTT
TRBJ1-5 | TRBV19 | - | - | CASTLGDSNQPQHF | TGTGCCAGTACCCTGGGAGATAGCAATCAGCCCCAGCATTTT
TRBJ2-1 | TRBV5-1 | - | - | CASSLASEGNEQFF | TGCGCCAGCAGCTTGGCTAGCGAGGGCAATGAGCAGTTCTTC
TRBJ1-1 | TRBV21-1 | - | - | CASIPGPEGNTEAFF | TGTGCCAGCATCCCGGGCCCCGAAGGGAACACTGAAGCTTTCTTT
TRBJ1-3 | TRBV5-5 | - | TRBD1 | CASSQGQGIGNTIYF | TGTGCCAGCAGCCAGGGACAGGGCATTGGAAACACCATATATTTT
TRBJ2-3 | TRBV11-2 | - | TRBD2 | CASSLLAGGPSDTQYF | TGTGCCAGCAGCCTACTAGCGGGGGGGCCCTCAGATACGCAGTATTTT